This T cell receptor (beta chain) was found in a study of beta chain features in type 1 diabetes. Study results and caveats: Whether TCRB rearrangement is influenced by HLA type was left unresolved in this analysis. Cells with high TCR expression could be over-represented when cDNA is sequenced.

Expressed TCRB transcripts were sequenced because the entire RNA isolate underwent reverse transcription. TCRdb's copy holds only in-frame clones and misses some; the assay was immunoSEQ multiplex PCR. The sample includes 400,000 to 450,000 clones, approximately 15% seen only once; the top ten take around 0.039%. Of note for this clone: Its antigen is not identified.

Germline CDR1 SGHDN, CDR2 FVKESK. The CDR3 consists of 15 residues. The ends were cut back, 3 bases at V and 4 bases at J, with 15 bases in the middle. The chain has TRBV14 and TRBJ2-5; TRBD2 might be the D (6 bases). Material: naive CD4+ T cells from blood. This TCR was sampled from a man younger than 45 in good health. The CDR3 region has the DNA TGTGCCAGCAGCCATTGGACTGTGGAGGGAGAGACCCAGTACTTC. It translates to CASSHWTVEGETQYF.